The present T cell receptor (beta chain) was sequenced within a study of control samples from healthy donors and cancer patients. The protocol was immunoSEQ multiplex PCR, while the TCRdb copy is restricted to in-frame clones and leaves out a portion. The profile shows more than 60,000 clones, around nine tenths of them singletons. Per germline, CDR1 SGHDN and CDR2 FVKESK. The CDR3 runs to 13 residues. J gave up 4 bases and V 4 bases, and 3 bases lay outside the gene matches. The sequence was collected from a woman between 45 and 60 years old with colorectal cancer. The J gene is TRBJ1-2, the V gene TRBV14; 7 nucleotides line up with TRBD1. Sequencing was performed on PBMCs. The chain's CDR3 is CASSPGQIYGYTF. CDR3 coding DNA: TGTGCCAGCAGCCCGGGACAGATCTATGGCTACACCTTC.